The text below deals with one T cell receptor beta chain. Its antigen is currently unknown. The data stem from a study of blood T cells in healthy people across ages. General study points: Reliance upon unsorted PBMCs precluded definitive naive versus antigen-experienced comparison.

With a J-beta primer mix and a sample-barcoded 5' primer, a second PCR ran about 6 to 11 cycles. A minimum of 2.5 million CDR3-containing paired-end reads was obtained for each sample. TCRdb re-derived calls from the 5' RACE reads in MiXCR, one entry per CDR3 protein. The sample holds 1,500,000 or so distinct CDR3 sequences, 59% seen once. V shed 6 bases, J shed 9 bases, and the junction held 7 bases outside the gene matches. The germline V gene has CDR1 SGHTA and CDR2 FQGNSA. CDR3 length equals 14 residues. The clonotype was recovered from a man between 18 and 35 years old in good health. The genes are TRBV7-2 and TRBJ1-6; 8 positions agree with TRBD1. Sequencing used blood. CDR3 coding DNA: TGTGCCAGCAGATCCCGACAGGGGATTTCACCCCTCCACTTT. This encodes CASRSRQGISPLHF.